This T cell receptor (beta chain) was sequenced for a study of blood T cell repertoires in COVID-19. Study summary: From T cells, B-cell-depleted T cells, or PBMCs came the material, which was cDNA or gDNA.

Trimming left V 6 bases short and J 4 bases short, with 14 bases between. This CDR3 spans 14 amino acids. Germline V CDR1 and CDR2: MNHEY, SMNVEV (reference sequence). The data were produced by immunoSEQ multiplex PCR, yet TCRdb's version contains in-frame clones alone and is incomplete. The sample comprises around 200,000 clones, roughly 80% of which are singletons, and 8% to 13% rests with the top ten. Sequenced material: peripheral blood. V gene TRBV27 combines with J gene TRBJ2-3, with a weak D call TRBD2 (5 bases). This TCR came from a woman over 75 with acute or convalescent COVID-19. CDR3 loop: CASSPPSQADTQYF. The CDR3, as DNA: TGTGCCAGCAGCCCGCCTAGCCAGGCAGATACGCAGTATTTT.